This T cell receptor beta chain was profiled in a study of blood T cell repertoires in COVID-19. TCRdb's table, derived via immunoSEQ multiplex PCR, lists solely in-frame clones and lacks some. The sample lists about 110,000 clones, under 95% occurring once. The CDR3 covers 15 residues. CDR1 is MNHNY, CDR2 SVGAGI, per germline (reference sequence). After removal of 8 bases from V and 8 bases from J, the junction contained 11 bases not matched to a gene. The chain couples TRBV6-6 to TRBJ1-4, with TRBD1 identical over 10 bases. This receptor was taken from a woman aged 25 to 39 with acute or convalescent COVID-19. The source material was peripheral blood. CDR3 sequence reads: CASGPDGTGEEKLFF. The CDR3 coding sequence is TGTGCCAGCGGTCCCGACGGGACAGGGGAGGAAAAACTGTTTTTT.